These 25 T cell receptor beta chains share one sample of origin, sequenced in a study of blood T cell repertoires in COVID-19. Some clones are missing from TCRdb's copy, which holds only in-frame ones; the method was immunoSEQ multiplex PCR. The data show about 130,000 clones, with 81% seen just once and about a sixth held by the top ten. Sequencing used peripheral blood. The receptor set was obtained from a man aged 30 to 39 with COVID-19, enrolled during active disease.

In DNA form, the CDR3 reads TGCAGCGTTCTCGTTTTTGTCCGGGGGGCTGAAAAACTGTTTTTT. Translation gives CSVLVFVRGAEKLFF. The rearrangement joins TRBV29-1 to TRBJ1-4; perhaps TRBD1 as D (6 bases). V was clipped by 5 bases and J by 7 bases, with 20 bases between them. Per germline, CDR1 SQVTM and CDR2 ANQGSEA. CDR3 length: 15 residues.

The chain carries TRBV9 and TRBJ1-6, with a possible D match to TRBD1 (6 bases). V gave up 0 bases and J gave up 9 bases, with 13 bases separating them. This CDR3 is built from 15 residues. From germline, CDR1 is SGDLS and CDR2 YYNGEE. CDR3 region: CASSVEGTRVSPLHF. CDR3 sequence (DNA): TGTGCCAGCAGCGTAGAAGGGACACGGGTTTCACCCCTCCACTTT.

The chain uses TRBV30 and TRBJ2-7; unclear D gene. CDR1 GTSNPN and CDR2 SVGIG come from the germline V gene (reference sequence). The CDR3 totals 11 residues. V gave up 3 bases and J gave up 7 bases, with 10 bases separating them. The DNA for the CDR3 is TGTGCCTGGAGCACGTACGAGGAGCAGTACTTC. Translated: CAWSTYEEQYF. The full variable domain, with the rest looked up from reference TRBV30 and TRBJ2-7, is SQTIHQWPATLVQPVGSPLSLECTVEGTSNPNLYWYRQAAGRGLQLLFYSVGIGQISSEVPQNLSASRPQDRQFILSSKKLLLSDSGFYLCAWSTYEEQYFGPGTRLTVT.

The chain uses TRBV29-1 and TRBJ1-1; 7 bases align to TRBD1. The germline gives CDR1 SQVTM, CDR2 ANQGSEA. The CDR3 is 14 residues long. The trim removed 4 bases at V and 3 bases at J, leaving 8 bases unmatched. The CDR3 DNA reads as TGCAGCGTTGGATCTCAGGGGGGATACACTGAAGCTTTCTTT. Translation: CSVGSQGGYTEAFF.

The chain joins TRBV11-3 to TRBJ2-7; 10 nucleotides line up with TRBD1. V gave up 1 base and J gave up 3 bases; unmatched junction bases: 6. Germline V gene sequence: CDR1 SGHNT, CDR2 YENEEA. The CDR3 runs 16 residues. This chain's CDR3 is CASSLVVGTGVYEQYF. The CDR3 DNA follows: TGTGCCAGCAGCTTAGTGGTCGGGACAGGGGTCTACGAGCAGTACTTC. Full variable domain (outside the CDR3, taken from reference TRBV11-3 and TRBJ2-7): EAGVVQSPRYKIIEKKQPVAFWCNPISGHNTLYWYLQNLGQGPELLIRYENEEAVDDSQLPKDRFSAERLKGVDSTLKIQPAELGDSAVYLCASSLVVGTGVYEQYFGPGTRLTVT.

The CDR3 here is CASSLDQRSPLHF. CDR3 bases: TGTGCCAGCAGTTTAGATCAGCGATCACCCCTCCACTTT. The chain links TRBV12-3 or TRBV12-4 to TRBJ1-6; D remains ambiguous. Trimming left V 1 base short and J 10 bases short, with 8 bases between. The CDR3 has 13 residues.

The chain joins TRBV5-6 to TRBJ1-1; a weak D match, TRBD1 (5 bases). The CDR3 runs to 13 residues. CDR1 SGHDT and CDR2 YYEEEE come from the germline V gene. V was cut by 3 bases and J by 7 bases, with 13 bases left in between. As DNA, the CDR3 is TGTGCCAGCAGCTCCGTAGACAGCCTTGAAGCTTTCTTT. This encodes CASSSVDSLEAFF.

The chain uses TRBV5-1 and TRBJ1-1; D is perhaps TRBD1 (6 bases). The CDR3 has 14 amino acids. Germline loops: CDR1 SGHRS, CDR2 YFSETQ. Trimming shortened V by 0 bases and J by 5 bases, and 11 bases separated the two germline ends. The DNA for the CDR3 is TGCGCCAGCAGCTTGGGGGCAGGGGAAACTGAAGCTTTCTTT. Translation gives CASSLGAGETEAFF. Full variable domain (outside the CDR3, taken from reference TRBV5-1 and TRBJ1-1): KAGVTQTPRYLIKTRGQQVTLSCSPISGHRSVSWYQQTPGQGLQFLFEYFSETQRNKGNFPGRFSGRQFSNSRSEMNVSTLELGDSALYLCASSLGAGETEAFFGQGTRLTVV.

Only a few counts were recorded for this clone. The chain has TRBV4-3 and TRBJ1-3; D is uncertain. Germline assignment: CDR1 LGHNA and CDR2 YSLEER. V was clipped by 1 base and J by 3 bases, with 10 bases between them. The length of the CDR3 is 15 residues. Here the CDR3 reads CASSQGGAGGNTIYF. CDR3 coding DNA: TGCGCCAGCAGCCAAGGGGGAGCTGGTGGAAACACCATATATTTT.

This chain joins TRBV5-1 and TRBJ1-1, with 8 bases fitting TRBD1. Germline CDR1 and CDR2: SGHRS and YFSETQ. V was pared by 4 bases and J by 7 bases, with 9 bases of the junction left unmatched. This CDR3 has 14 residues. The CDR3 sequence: CASSPDRVNNEAFF. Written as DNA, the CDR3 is TGCGCCAGCAGCCCGGACAGGGTGAATAATGAAGCTTTCTTT.

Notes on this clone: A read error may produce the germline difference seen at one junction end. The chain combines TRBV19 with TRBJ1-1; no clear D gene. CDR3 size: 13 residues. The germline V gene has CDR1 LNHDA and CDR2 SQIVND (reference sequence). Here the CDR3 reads CASSFGGNPEAFF. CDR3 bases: TGTGCCAGTAGTTTCGGAGGGAACCCTGAAGCTTTCTTT.

The CDR3 DNA is TGCGCCAGCAGCTTGGAAGAGCGGGATTGGGGTCAGCCCCAGCATTTT. Amino acids: CASSLEERDWGQPQHF. The chain is built from TRBV5-1 and TRBJ1-5; no clear D. The CDR3 loop spans 16 amino acids. V gave up 0 bases and J gave up 6 bases, with 16 bases separating them. Germline lookup yields CDR1 SGHRS and CDR2 YFSETQ.

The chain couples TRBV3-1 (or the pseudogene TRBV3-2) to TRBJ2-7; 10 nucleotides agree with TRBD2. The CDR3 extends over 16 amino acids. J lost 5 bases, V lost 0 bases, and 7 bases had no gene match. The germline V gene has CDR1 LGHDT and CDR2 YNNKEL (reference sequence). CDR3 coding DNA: TGTGCCAGCAGCCAAGATTTAACTAGCGGGATCAACGAGCAGTACTTC. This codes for CASSQDLTSGINEQYF.

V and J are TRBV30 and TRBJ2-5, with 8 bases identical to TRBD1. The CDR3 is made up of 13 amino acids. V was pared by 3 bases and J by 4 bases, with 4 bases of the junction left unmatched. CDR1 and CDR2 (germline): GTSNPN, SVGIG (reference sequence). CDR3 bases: TGTGCCTGGAGCAGACAGGGGTCAGAGACCCAGTACTTC. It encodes CAWSRQGSETQYF.

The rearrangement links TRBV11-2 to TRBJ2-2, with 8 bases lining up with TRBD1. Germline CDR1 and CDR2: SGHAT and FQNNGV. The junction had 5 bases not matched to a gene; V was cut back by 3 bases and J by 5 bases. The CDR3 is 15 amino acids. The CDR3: CASSFSQGGTGELFF. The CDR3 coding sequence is TGTGCCAGCAGCTTTTCACAGGGGGGAACCGGGGAGCTGTTTTTT.

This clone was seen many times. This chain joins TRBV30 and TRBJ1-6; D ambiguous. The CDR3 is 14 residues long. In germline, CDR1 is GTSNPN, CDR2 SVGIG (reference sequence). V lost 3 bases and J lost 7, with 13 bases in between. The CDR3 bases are TGTGCCTGGAGGACTACGGGCCGAAATTCACCCCTCCACTTT. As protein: CAWRTTGRNSPLHF.

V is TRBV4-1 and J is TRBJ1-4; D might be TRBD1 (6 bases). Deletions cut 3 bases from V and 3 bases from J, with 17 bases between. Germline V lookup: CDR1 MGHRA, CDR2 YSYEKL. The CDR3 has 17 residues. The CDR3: CASSQEDRTSPNEKLFF. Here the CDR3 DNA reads TGCGCCAGCAGCCAGGAGGACAGAACATCCCCTAATGAAAAACTGTTTTTT.

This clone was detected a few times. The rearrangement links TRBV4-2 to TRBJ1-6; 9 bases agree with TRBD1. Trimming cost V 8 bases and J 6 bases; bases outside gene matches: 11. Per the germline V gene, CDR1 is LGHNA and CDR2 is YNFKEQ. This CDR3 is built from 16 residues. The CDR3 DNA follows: TGTGCCAGCCTCAACAGGGGGCAAGACCGTAATTCACCCCTCCACTTT. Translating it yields CASLNRGQDRNSPLHF.

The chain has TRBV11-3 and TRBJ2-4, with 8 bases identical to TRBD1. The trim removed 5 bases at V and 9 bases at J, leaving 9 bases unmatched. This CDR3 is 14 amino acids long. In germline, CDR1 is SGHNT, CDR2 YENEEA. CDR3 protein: CASSLHQGAGIQYF. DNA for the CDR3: TGTGCCAGCAGCCTACACCAGGGGGCTGGCATTCAGTACTTC.

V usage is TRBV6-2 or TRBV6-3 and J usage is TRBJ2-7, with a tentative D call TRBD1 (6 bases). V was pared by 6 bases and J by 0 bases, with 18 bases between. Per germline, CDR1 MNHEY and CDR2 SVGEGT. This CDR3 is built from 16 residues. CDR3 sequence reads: CASSRPQGSLSYEQYF. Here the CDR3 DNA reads TGTGCCAGCAGCAGACCTCAGGGGAGCCTCTCCTACGAGCAGTACTTC.

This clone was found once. This chain's CDR3 is CASSITSEGSYNEQFF. CDR3 DNA sequence: TGTGCCAGCTCCATCACGTCGGAGGGATCCTACAATGAGCAGTTCTTC. This chain connects TRBV18 to TRBJ2-1, with D perhaps matching TRBD2 (6 bases). The CDR3 spans 16 residues. Between the trimmed V and J ends, which lost 6 bases and 1 base, there was a span of 16 bases. Germline V lookup: CDR1 KGHSH, CDR2 LQKENI.

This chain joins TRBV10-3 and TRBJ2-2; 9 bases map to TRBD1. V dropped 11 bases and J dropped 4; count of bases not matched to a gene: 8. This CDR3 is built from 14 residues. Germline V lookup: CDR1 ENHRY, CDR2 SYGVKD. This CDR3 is CAHLQGASTGELFF. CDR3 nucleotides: TGTGCCCACTTACAGGGGGCAAGCACCGGGGAGCTGTTTTTT.

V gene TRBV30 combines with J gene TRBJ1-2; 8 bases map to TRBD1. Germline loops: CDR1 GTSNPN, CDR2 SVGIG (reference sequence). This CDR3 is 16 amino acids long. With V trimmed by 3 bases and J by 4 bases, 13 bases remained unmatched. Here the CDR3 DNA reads TGTGCCTGGAGGGACAGGGCGAAGGGACCCAGCTATGGCTACACCTTC. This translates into CAWRDRAKGPSYGYTF.

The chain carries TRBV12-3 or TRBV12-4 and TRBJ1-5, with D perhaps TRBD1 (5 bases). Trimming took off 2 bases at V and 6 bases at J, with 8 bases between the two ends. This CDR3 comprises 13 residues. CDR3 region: CASSLQGIQPQHF. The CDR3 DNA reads TGTGCCAGCAGTTTACAGGGTATTCAGCCCCAGCATTTT.

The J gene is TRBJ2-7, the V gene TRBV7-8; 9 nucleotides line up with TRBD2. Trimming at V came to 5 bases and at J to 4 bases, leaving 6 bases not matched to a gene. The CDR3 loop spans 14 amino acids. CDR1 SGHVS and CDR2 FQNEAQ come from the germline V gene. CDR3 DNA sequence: TGTGCCAGCAGCCCAAGCGGGGGGCGGTACGAGCAGTACTTC. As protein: CASSPSGGRYEQYF.